The T cell receptor (beta chain) under discussion was sequenced for a study of blood T cell repertoires in COVID-19. Study context: The origin of the acute and convalescent COVID-19 samples was the United States, Italy and Spain.

Source study methods: How many nucleated cells were present was estimated from reference gene primer amplification. Profiled with immunoSEQ multiplex PCR; TCRdb holds only in-frame clones, not every one. V and J calls and clone size come straight from that table; D and trimming were deduced from the DNA. Of under 200,000 clones listed, approximately 83% are singletons. CDR1 and CDR2 (germline): SEHNR, FQNEAQ (reference sequence). The V gene lost 4 bases and the J gene lost 10 bases, with 13 bases spanning the gap. The CDR3 consists of 13 residues. The V call is TRBV7-9, the J call TRBJ1-4; D is unclear. This sequence was found in a woman in her sixties with acute or convalescent COVID-19. The sequenced sample was peripheral blood. The CDR3 bases are TGTGCCAGCAGCTCCCTTGCCGCCGGAAAACTGTTTTTT. Protein product: CASSSLAAGKLFF.